The clone carrying this T cell receptor beta chain was seen only once. These data belong to a study of blood T cell repertoires in COVID-19. The wider study: COVID-19 samples, acute and convalescent, were from the United States, Italy and Spain. T cells, B-cell-depleted T cells, or PBMCs supplied cDNA or gDNA.

In the original analysis: Amplification of reference gene primers provided the estimated nucleated cell counts. Sequencing used immunoSEQ multiplex PCR; TCRdb keeps in-frame clones, though not all of them. V and J calls plus clone size are reproduced from that table; the DNA served to infer D and trimming. This table has some 100,000 clones, more than 90% appearing once. The CDR3 has 15 residues. V lost 2 bases and J lost 2, with 10 bases in between. The germline gives CDR1 SGHAT, CDR2 FQNNGV. V and J are TRBV11-2 and TRBJ1-5, with no clear D. Specimen: peripheral blood. The receptor's source is a man between 65 and 80 years old with acute or convalescent COVID-19. CDR3 region: CASSLPRACNQPQHF. The CDR3 DNA reads as TGTGCCAGCAGCTTACCCCGAGCGTGCAATCAGCCCCAGCATTTT.